This T cell receptor (beta chain) was recovered during a study of T-cell reconstitution after alpha-beta-depleted transplantation in children (dated by TCRdb to the mid-2010s). Describing the broader study: Using TCR repertoire profiling, the study quantitatively followed how T-cell immune reconstitution unfolded in children after TCRalphabeta/CD19-depleted allogeneic hematopoietic cell transplantation.

Reading the germline V gene (reference sequence) gives CDR1 MNHEY and CDR2 SMNVEV. V sheds 6 bases and J sheds 3 bases, leaving 18 bases between their ends. The CDR3 runs 15 residues from the cysteine to the phenylalanine. Only the CDR3 region is kept as DNA, spanning 45 bases read in frame from base 1. As to this clonotype: This clone's antigen is unknown. No per-base quality is available; no much larger clone lies one base away.

Libraries were prepared through PCR. Reads for this sample came from an Illumina HiSeq 2500. To normalize quantification of the TCRbeta repertoire, the TCR libraries were built with molecular barcoding that relied on unique molecular identifiers. TCRdb passed the public sequencing reads through fastp at Q25 and MiXCR, retaining productive beta sequences. CDR3 protein sequences are deduplicated, and each keeps its most common genes and DNA. This sample is represented by 400,000 to 500,000 distinct CDR3 sequences; approximately 11% of them were singletons. Roughly 5.5% of the sample lies in the top ten.

The sample in question was PBMCs from the stem cell graft donor, obtained from the stem cell graft. The TCR originated in a human donor who donated a stem cell graft to a child with acute myeloid leukemia. This chain joins TRBV27 to TRBJ2-7; the D gene is perhaps TRBD2, on 6 matching bases. The DNA sequence is given as TGTGCCAGCAGATTGTCCTCGGCGGGAATCTACGAGCAGTACTTC. Protein translation: CASRLSSAGIYEQYF.